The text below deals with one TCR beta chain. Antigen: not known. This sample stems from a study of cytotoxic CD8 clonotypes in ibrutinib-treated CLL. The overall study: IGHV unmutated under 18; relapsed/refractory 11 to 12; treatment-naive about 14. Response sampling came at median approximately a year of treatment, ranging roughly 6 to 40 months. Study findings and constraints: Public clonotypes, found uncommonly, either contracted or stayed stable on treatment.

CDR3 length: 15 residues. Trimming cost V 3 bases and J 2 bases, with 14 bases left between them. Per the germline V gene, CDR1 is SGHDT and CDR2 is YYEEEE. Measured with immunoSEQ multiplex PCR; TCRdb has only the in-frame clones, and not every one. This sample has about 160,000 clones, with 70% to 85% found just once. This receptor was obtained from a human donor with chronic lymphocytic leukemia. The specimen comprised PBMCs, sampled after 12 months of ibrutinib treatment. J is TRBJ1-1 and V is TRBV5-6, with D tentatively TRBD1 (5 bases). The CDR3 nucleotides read TGTGCCAGCAGCTCACCTTGGGGGGAAAACACTGAAGCTTTCTTT. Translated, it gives CASSSPWGENTEAFF.